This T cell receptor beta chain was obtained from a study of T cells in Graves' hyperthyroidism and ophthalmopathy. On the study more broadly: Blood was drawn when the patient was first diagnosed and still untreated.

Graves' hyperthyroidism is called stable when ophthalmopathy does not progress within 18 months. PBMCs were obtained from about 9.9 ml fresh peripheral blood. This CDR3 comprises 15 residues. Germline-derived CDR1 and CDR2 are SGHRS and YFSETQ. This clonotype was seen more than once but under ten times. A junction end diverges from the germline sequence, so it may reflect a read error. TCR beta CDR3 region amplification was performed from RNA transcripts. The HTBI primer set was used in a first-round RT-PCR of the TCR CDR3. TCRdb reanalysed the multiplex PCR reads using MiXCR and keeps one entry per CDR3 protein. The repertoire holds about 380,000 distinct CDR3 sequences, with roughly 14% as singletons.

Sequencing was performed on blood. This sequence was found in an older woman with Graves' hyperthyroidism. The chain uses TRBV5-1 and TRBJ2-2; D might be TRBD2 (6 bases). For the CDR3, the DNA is TGTGCCAGCAGCCTAGGAGGACTAAACACCGGGGAGCTGTTTTTT. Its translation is CASSLGGLNTGELFF.